This record concerns one T cell receptor beta chain sequence. This entry is derived from a study of control samples from healthy donors and cancer patients. Generated by immunoSEQ multiplex PCR, the TCRdb table keeps only in-frame clones and is missing some. The data show roughly 130,000 clones, 92% seen once. The sample comprised blood. This sequence was found in a young man in good health.

This chain's CDR3 is CAWVRTGSGNTIYF. The CDR3, as DNA: TGTGCCTGGGTAAGGACAGGCTCTGGAAACACCATATATTTT. This chain links TRBV30 with TRBJ1-3; 7 nucleotides agree with TRBD1. V shed 5 bases and J 0 bases; nucleotides not matched to a gene: 4. Germline assignment: CDR1 GTSNPN and CDR2 SVGIG (reference sequence). CDR3 length: 14 residues. Together with reference TRBV30 and TRBJ1-3, the CDR3 gives the full variable domain: SQTIHQWPATLVQPVGSPLSLECTVEGTSNPNLYWYRQAAGRGLQLLFYSVGIGQISSEVPQNLSASRPQDRQFILSSKKLLLSDSGFYLCAWVRTGSGNTIYFGEGSWLTVV.